One sample yielded the 27 T cell receptor beta chains listed below, sequenced in a study of T cells expressing NK-cell markers. TCRdb reprocessed the 5' RACE reads, keeping one entry per CDR3 protein, no DNA. Seen in this sample are under 35,000 distinct CDR3 sequences; the ten most common clones hold over 45%. Material: blood T cells: a sorted CD56 or NKG2C T cell subset, CD4+ or CD8+ T cells, or bulk PBMC T cells (not recorded which). Receptors originate from a woman aged 18-70 years in good health.

The V call is TRBV28, the J call TRBJ2-7; the D call of TRBD1 rests on TCRdb alone, since no DNA is present to check it. Per the germline V gene, CDR1 is MDHEN and CDR2 is SYDVKM. The CDR3 has 14 amino acids. The CDR3 loop reads CASSFIGGDYEQYF.

The V gene is TRBV5-1, the J gene TRBJ2-6; without DNA, the TCRdb call of TRBD1 cannot be checked. Germline-derived CDR1 and CDR2 are SGHRS and YFSETQ. This CDR3 region has 18 residues. CDR3 loop: CASSARDRGSYGANVLTF.

The gene calls are TRBV2 and TRBJ2-5; the TCRdb D gene call, TRBD2, has no DNA to confirm it. CDR3 length: 16 amino acids. The germline gives CDR1 SNHLY, CDR2 FYNNEI. The CDR3 loop is CASSVEDRAGGETQYF.

The V call is TRBV28, the J call TRBJ2-7; TCRdb gives TRBD2 as the D gene, but with no DNA this cannot be confirmed. The CDR3 spans 16 residues. Per the germline V gene, CDR1 is MDHEN and CDR2 is SYDVKM. CDR3 in amino acids: CASSWSRDSSPSEQYF.

This chain uses TRBV15 with TRBJ1-1; as DNA is missing, the TRBD1 call by TCRdb cannot be tested. The CDR3 is 15 amino acids. Germline V CDR1 and CDR2: LNHNV, YYDKDF (reference sequence). CDR3 sequence reads: CATSRAPGGLTEAFF.

V gene TRBV29-1 combines with J gene TRBJ2-3; the TCRdb call, TRBD2, lacks DNA for checking. Germline assignment: CDR1 SQVTM and CDR2 ANQGSEA. There are 16 residues in the CDR3. The CDR3 reads CSADSTSYGSTDTQYF.

V and J are TRBV28 and TRBJ2-7. Germline values: CDR1 MDHEN, CDR2 SYDVKM. The CDR3 extends over 16 amino acids. Here the CDR3 reads CASSPPPGLFLVPQYF.

This CDR3 reads CASSPPGARRNSPLHF. V and J are TRBV7-6 and TRBJ1-6; TCRdb indicates TRBD1, and absent DNA this call remains unverified. CDR3 length equals 16 residues. CDR1 SGHVS and CDR2 FNYEAQ come from the germline V gene.

The chain has TRBV4-2 and TRBJ1-1. The CDR3 length is 13 residues. The V gene's germline CDR1 is LGHNA and CDR2 YNFKEQ. The chain's CDR3 is CASSQPLNTEAFF.

The rearrangement uses TRBV25-1 and TRBJ2-5. The CDR3 spans 15 residues. CDR1 and CDR2 (germline): MGHDK, SYGVNS. CDR3 amino acids: CASGLQRRGQETQYF.

The V and J genes are TRBV2 and TRBJ1-2. Germline V gene sequence: CDR1 SNHLY, CDR2 FYNNEI. The CDR3 contains 14 residues. CDR3 in amino acids: CASEQSGSNYGYTF.

The chain combines TRBV2 with TRBJ1-1. Germline lookup yields CDR1 SNHLY and CDR2 FYNNEI. CDR3 length equals 11 residues. CDR3 protein: CASSGGREAFF.

The V and J genes are TRBV5-5 and TRBJ1-1. The CDR3 covers 13 residues. Germline loops: CDR1 SGHKS, CDR2 YYEKEE (reference sequence). CDR3 protein: CASSLGASTEAFF. The variable domain in full, completed from reference TRBV5-5 and TRBJ1-1, reads DAGVTQSPTHLIKTRGQQVTLRCSPISGHKSVSWYQQVLGQGPQFIFQYYEKEERGRGNFPDRFSARQFPNYSSELNVNALLLGDSALYLCASSLGASTEAFFGQGTRLTVV.

The chain is built from TRBV7-9 and TRBJ1-2; without DNA, the TCRdb call of TRBD1 cannot be checked. Germline loops: CDR1 SEHNR, CDR2 FQNEAQ (reference sequence). The CDR3 runs to 13 residues. The CDR3: CASSGTGKNGYTF.

The chain uses TRBV12-3 or TRBV12-4 and TRBJ2-3; TCRdb proposes TRBD1, but this gene call is untestable without DNA. This CDR3 region has 16 residues. CDR3 in amino acids: CASSLYLGGPADTQYF.

The chain carries TRBV13 and TRBJ2-1; TCRdb returns TRBD2, unconfirmable since there is no DNA. The germline V gene has CDR1 PRHDT and CDR2 FYEKMQ (reference sequence). This CDR3 region has 16 residues. CDR3 in amino acids: CASSSQEVPSYNEQFF.

V gene TRBV12-3 or TRBV12-4 combines with J gene TRBJ2-1; TCRdb indicates TRBD1, and absent DNA this call remains unverified. This CDR3 has 13 residues. CDR3 loop: CASSSGRGYEQFF.

The gene calls are TRBV28 and TRBJ1-2; without DNA, the TCRdb call of TRBD1 cannot be checked. The CDR3 contains 18 residues. Germline CDR1 reads MDHEN; CDR2 reads SYDVKM. The CDR3: CASSAEQVTKPRNYGYTF.

The J gene is TRBJ2-2, the V gene TRBV2. CDR1 is SNHLY, CDR2 FYNNEI, per germline. The CDR3 length is 15 residues. CDR3 protein: CASSEATENTGELFF.

This chain links TRBV19 with TRBJ1-1; TCRdb outputs TRBD1, but without DNA this stays unchecked. Germline values: CDR1 LNHDA, CDR2 SQIVND (reference sequence). The CDR3 contains 15 residues. CDR3 residues: CASIWDSPMNTEAFF.

The rearrangement uses TRBV24-1 and TRBJ2-7; TCRdb names TRBD1, which stays unverified in the absence of DNA. The CDR3 is 13 amino acids. CDR1 and CDR2 from the germline V gene are KGHDR and SFDVKD. The CDR3 sequence is CATEGQGKDEQYF.

This rearrangement joins TRBV10-3 to TRBJ2-3; the TRBD1 assignment by TCRdb is unverifiable without DNA. The CDR3 is 15 residues long. Germline values: CDR1 ENHRY, CDR2 SYGVKD. The CDR3 spells CAISETWGSTDTQYF.

This chain joins TRBV5-1 and TRBJ2-2; TCRdb's D gene call, TRBD1, goes unchecked for lack of DNA. Germline CDR1 SGHRS, CDR2 YFSETQ. CDR3 length equals 14 residues. CDR3 amino acids: CASSKDSDTGELFF. The full variable domain, rest sourced from reference TRBV5-1 and TRBJ2-2, is KAGVTQTPRYLIKTRGQQVTLSCSPISGHRSVSWYQQTPGQGLQFLFEYFSETQRNKGNFPGRFSGRQFSNSRSEMNVSTLELGDSALYLCASSKDSDTGELFFGEGSRLTVL.

J is TRBJ2-3 and V is TRBV5-1. Germline CDR1 reads SGHRS; CDR2 reads YFSETQ. The CDR3 length is 13 residues. The CDR3 protein is CASSPLGTDTQYF.

This chain links TRBV9 with TRBJ2-2. The CDR3 runs 13 residues. Germline CDR1 SGDLS, CDR2 YYNGEE. The CDR3 reads CASSVGGTGELFF.

CDR3 in amino acids: CASNDNRNTEAFF. The rearrangement joins TRBV14 to TRBJ1-1. The V gene's germline CDR1 is SGHDN and CDR2 FVKESK. The CDR3 has 13 amino acids.

V is TRBV5-1 and J is TRBJ2-1; TCRdb returns TRBD2, unconfirmable since there is no DNA. The CDR3 is made up of 14 amino acids. Germline CDR1 SGHRS, CDR2 YFSETQ. The CDR3 reads CASTREASYNEQFF.